This T cell receptor (beta chain) comes out of a study of beta chain features in type 1 diabetes. Study as a whole: Examination of sorted cells across all samples involved 100 million or so cells.

All of the isolated RNA was reverse transcribed, so expressed TCRB transcripts were sequenced. Method: immunoSEQ multiplex PCR; TCRdb's copy keeps in-frame clones and lacks some. Of 600,000 to 650,000 clones in the sample, around 15% were seen once. Central memory, naive, regulatory and stem cell-like memory CD4+ cells were sorted by CD45RO/CCR7/CD25/CD127/CD95/CD27. Germline V gene sequence: CDR1 SQVTM, CDR2 ANQGSEA. The V end was cut by 2 bases, the J end by 2 bases, with 12 bases between. The CDR3 has 14 residues. General study results and limits: Patients with type 1 diabetes carried fewer insertions and had more deletions at their VDJ junctions. Overrepresentation of cells with high TCR expression could result from cDNA sequencing.

As to this clone: Its antigen is as yet unknown.

This clonotype was obtained from a man aged 18 to 29 in good health. The sequenced sample consisted of naive CD4+ T cells from blood. The rearrangement joins TRBV29-1 to TRBJ1-2; D not resolved. In nucleotides, the CDR3 is TGCAGCGTTGAAAGCCGAGAGGGAAACTATGGCTACACCTTC. This translates into CSVESREGNYGYTF.